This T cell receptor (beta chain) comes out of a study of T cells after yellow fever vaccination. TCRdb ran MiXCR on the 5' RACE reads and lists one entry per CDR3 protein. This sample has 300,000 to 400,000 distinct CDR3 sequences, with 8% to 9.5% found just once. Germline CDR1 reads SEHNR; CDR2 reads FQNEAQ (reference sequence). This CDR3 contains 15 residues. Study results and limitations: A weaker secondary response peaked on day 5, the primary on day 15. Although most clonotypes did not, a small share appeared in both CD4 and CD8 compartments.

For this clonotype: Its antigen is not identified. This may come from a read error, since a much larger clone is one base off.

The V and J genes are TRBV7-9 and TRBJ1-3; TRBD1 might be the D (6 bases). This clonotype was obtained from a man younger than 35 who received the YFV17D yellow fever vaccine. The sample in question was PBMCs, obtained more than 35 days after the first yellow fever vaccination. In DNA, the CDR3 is TGTGGCAGCAGAAAACAGGGTTACTCTGGAAACACCATATATTTT. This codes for CGSRKQGYSGNTIYF.